Each of the 28 T cell receptor beta chains below was sequenced from the same sample in a study of response to subunit inactivated influenza vaccine (dated by TCRdb to 2016 to 2019). The method was RT-PCR. Data came from an Illumina HiSeq 2500. Using fastp trimming at Q25 and MiXCR clonotype assembly, TCRdb reanalyzed the public sequencing data and kept in-frame beta chains. Identical CDR3 protein sequences are pooled into one entry, listed with their most common genes and DNA. The sample table contains hundreds of thousands of distinct CDR3 sequences; only one count was recorded for around 14% of them. The ten biggest clones cover approximately 10% of the sample. The sequences come from PBMCs from blood, collected roughly 13 days after vaccination. These receptors all come from a man between 50 and 59 years old who received an inactivated influenza vaccine. Donor details come from another sample of the same person, matched by shared clones.

The chain couples TRBV9 to TRBJ1-4; the match to TRBD1 covers 7 bases. With V trimmed by 1 base and J by 5 bases, 5 bases remained unmatched. This CDR3 spans 15 amino acids. Germline CDR1 and CDR2: SGDLS and YYNGEE. Here the CDR3 DNA reads TGTGCCAGCAGCGTACAGGGGACAGAGAATGAAAAACTGTTTTTT. Protein product: CASSVQGTENEKLFF.

This clonotype was counted many times. This sequence joins TRBV4-3 and TRBJ1-1; 7 positions match TRBD1. The V segment lost 3 bases and the J segment 3 bases; nucleotides outside the gene matches: 7. CDR1 LGHNA and CDR2 YSLEER come from the germline V gene. The CDR3 contains 15 residues. The CDR3 protein is CASSHLDRDHTEAFF. The CDR3 nucleotides read TGCGCCAGCAGCCACCTTGACAGGGACCACACTGAAGCTTTCTTT.

This clonotype came up a few times. This chain links TRBV11-2 with TRBJ2-7; 13 bases are shared with TRBD2. J gave up 3 bases and V 5 bases, and 4 bases lay outside the gene matches. The germline V gene has CDR1 SGHAT and CDR2 FQNNGV. The CDR3 totals 15 residues. CDR3 coding DNA: TGTGCCAGCAGCGACCGGACTAGCGGGGGCTACGAGCAGTACTTC. It encodes CASSDRTSGGYEQYF.

This clonotype was seen ten or more times. The rearrangement links TRBV20-1 to TRBJ2-7; D not resolved. V lost 0 bases to trimming and J lost 3 bases, with 6 bases between them. Germline CDR1 is DFQATT and CDR2 is SNEGSKA (reference sequence). The CDR3 extends over 12 amino acids. DNA for the CDR3: TGCAGTGCTAGAGATAACGGCTACGAGCAGTACTTC. Translating it yields CSARDNGYEQYF.

This rearrangement joins TRBV12-3 or TRBV12-4 to TRBJ2-5, with a weak D call TRBD1 (6 bases). CDR3 length: 12 residues. The V end lost 6 bases, the J end lost 9 bases, and 14 bases lay between the germline ends. The CDR3: CASSPDRSPQYF. The CDR3 region has the DNA TGTGCCAGCAGCCCAGACAGGTCCCCCCAGTACTTC.

The table lists this clonotype with a few counts. This rearrangement joins TRBV10-3 to TRBJ2-1; D might be TRBD1 (6 bases). Germline assignment: CDR1 ENHRY and CDR2 SYGVKD. The CDR3 length is 14 residues. V shed 6 bases and J shed 1 base, with 10 bases lying between them. The CDR3 region has the DNA TGTGCCATCAGGGACAGTGAGTCCTACAATGAGCAGTTCTTC. Its translation is CAIRDSESYNEQFF.

This sequence joins TRBV7-9 and TRBJ2-5, with 7 bases aligning to TRBD1. The trim removed 5 bases at V and 3 bases at J, leaving 6 bases unmatched. This CDR3 is 14 amino acids long. Germline CDR1 is SEHNR and CDR2 is FQNEAQ (reference sequence). The CDR3 reads CASSPDRAEETQYF. The DNA of the CDR3 is TGTGCCAGCAGCCCAGACAGGGCGGAAGAGACCCAGTACTTC.

This clonotype was seen more than once but under ten times. This chain joins TRBV20-1 and TRBJ2-1; 8 nucleotides agree with TRBD2. Per the germline V gene, CDR1 is DFQATT and CDR2 is SNEGSKA (reference sequence). The CDR3 contains 15 residues. The J segment lost 1 base and the V segment lost 3 bases, leaving 5 bases of the junction unmatched. In DNA form, the CDR3 reads TGCAGTGCTAGGGGGGCTAGCGGGTCCTACAATGAGCAGTTCTTC. Translation: CSARGASGSYNEQFF.

This clonotype has only a few counts. J is TRBJ2-3 and V is TRBV6-2 or TRBV6-3; no definite D call. The CDR3 runs 13 residues. Germline V gene lookup returns CDR1 MNHEY and CDR2 SVGEGT. V dropped 6 bases and J dropped 8 bases, with 15 bases sitting between them. The CDR3 reads CASSPQPPGTQYF. CDR3 in DNA: TGTGCCAGCAGCCCCCAGCCTCCAGGTACGCAGTATTTT.

The chain carries TRBV18 and TRBJ1-1; 7 nucleotides agree with TRBD1. The germline CDR1 and CDR2 sequences are KGHSH and LQKENI. This CDR3 spans 14 amino acids. The junction had 2 bases not matched to a gene; V was cut back by 2 bases and J by 2 bases. DNA for the CDR3: TGTGCCAGCTCACCAGACAGGGTAAACACTGAAGCTTTCTTT. Encoded protein: CASSPDRVNTEAFF.

This clonotype was seen more than once but under ten times. V and J are TRBV6-5 and TRBJ2-3, with no clear D. The V gene lost 2 bases and the J gene lost 0 bases, with 9 bases spanning the gap. The CDR3 contains 15 residues. CDR1 and CDR2 from the germline V gene are MNHEY and SVGAGI. The CDR3 loop reads CASSYAPSSTDTQYF. The CDR3 region has the DNA TGTGCCAGCAGTTACGCCCCCTCGAGCACAGATACGCAGTATTTT.

The rearrangement links TRBV4-3 to TRBJ2-3, with D possibly called TRBD1 or TRBD2 (7 bases each). Germline V gene data show CDR1 as LGHNA and CDR2 as YSLEER. The CDR3 length is 18 residues. V gave up 4 bases and J gave up 2 bases, with 22 bases separating them. The CDR3 nucleotides are TGCGCCAGCAGCCTAAACCCAGGGGGGGGGGCCGCCACAGATACGCAGTATTTT. Protein sequence: CASSLNPGGGAATDTQYF.

This clonotype was seen at least ten times. This sequence joins TRBV12-3 or TRBV12-4 and TRBJ2-5, with D hard to call. This CDR3 region has 14 residues. V was clipped by 2 bases and J by 3 bases, with 10 bases between them. Written as DNA, the CDR3 is TGTGCCAGCAGTTTATGGTCTATGGAAGAGACCCAGTACTTC. This codes for CASSLWSMEETQYF.

This clonotype was found many times. The genes are TRBV29-1 and TRBJ1-1, with 10 bases fitting TRBD1. V shed 8 bases, J shed 1 base, and the junction held 4 bases outside the gene matches. The CDR3 sequence is 13 residues long. Germline CDR1 SQVTM, CDR2 ANQGSEA. The CDR3 sequence is CSIDRGPNTEAFF. The DNA for the CDR3 is TGCAGCATCGACAGGGGGCCGAACACTGAAGCTTTCTTT.

This chain joins TRBV20-1 and TRBJ2-2; possibly TRBD1 for D (5 bases). Germline-derived CDR1 and CDR2 are DFQATT and SNEGSKA (reference sequence). The germline V and J ends were trimmed by 6 bases and 0 bases, with 11 bases remaining between them. The CDR3 runs 14 residues. CDR3 coding DNA: TGCAGTGCAATAATACAGGCGAACACCGGGGAGCTGTTTTTT. This sequence encodes CSAIIQANTGELFF.

This clonotype appeared a few times. The chain couples TRBV20-1 to TRBJ1-3; the match to TRBD1 covers 11 bases. The CDR3 consists of 16 residues. Germline V lookup: CDR1 DFQATT, CDR2 SNEGSKA (reference sequence). Trimming took 0 bases from V and 3 from J; bases not matched to a gene: 4. CDR3 region: CSARDPGTGGGNTIYF. The DNA for the CDR3 is TGCAGTGCTAGAGATCCCGGGACAGGGGGTGGAAACACCATATATTTT.

This chain uses TRBV6-5 with TRBJ2-1, with 9 bases aligning to TRBD1. In germline, CDR1 is MNHEY, CDR2 SVGAGI. J lost 6 bases, V lost 4 bases, and 7 bases had no gene match. The CDR3 runs to 15 residues. CDR3 residues: CASSFRGQGFNEQFF. DNA of the CDR3: TGTGCCAGCAGTTTCCGGGGACAGGGATTCAATGAGCAGTTCTTC.

This chain connects TRBV20-1 to TRBJ2-5, with TRBD1 matching 9 bases. This CDR3 is 14 amino acids long. Germline V gene lookup returns CDR1 DFQATT and CDR2 SNEGSKA (reference sequence). The trim removed 3 bases at V and 5 bases at J, leaving 7 bases unmatched. CDR3 sequence: CSASRTGVWETQYF. The CDR3, as DNA: TGCAGTGCTAGCAGGACAGGGGTTTGGGAGACCCAGTACTTC.

This clonotype was seen more than once but under ten times. V is TRBV6-1 and J is TRBJ2-3, with TRBD2 matching over 8 bases. J lost 4 bases, V lost 6 bases, and 9 bases had no gene match. The CDR3 runs 15 residues. Germline values: CDR1 MNHNS, CDR2 SASEGT. For the CDR3, the DNA is TGTGCCAGCAGCGTTACCCGTAGCGGGGCAGATACGCAGTATTTT. Amino acids: CASSVTRSGADTQYF.

This chain connects TRBV15 to TRBJ2-3, with TRBD2 matching 12 bases. V lost 4 bases, J lost 5 bases, and 7 bases stayed unmatched. Germline CDR1 and CDR2: LNHNV and YYDKDF (reference sequence). There are 16 residues in the CDR3. In nucleotides, the CDR3 is TGTGCCACCAGCAACCTAGCGGGGGGGCCGGGAGATACGCAGTATTTT. This encodes CATSNLAGGPGDTQYF.

This clonotype was counted a few times. This chain links TRBV7-2 with TRBJ1-1, with a weak D call TRBD1 (6 bases). The CDR3 is 14 residues long. The V and J ends lost 6 bases and 8 bases respectively, with 19 bases between them. Germline loops: CDR1 SGHTA, CDR2 FQGNSA. For the CDR3, the DNA is TGTGCCAGCAGAAGACAACAGGGAATGGGGGAAGCTTTCTTT. Protein sequence: CASRRQQGMGEAFF.

This rearrangement joins TRBV28 to TRBJ1-4, with 8 bases aligning to TRBD1. The CDR3 spans 14 residues. Per germline, CDR1 MDHEN and CDR2 SYDVKM. V dropped 6 bases and J dropped 11; count of bases not matched to a gene: 11. The CDR3 nucleotides read TGTGCCAGCAGCAGACAGGGGATATTGGGTAAACTGTTTTTT. Protein product: CASSRQGILGKLFF.

The rearrangement uses TRBV4-1 and TRBJ1-1; 9 bases line up with TRBD1. The junction had 11 bases not matched to a gene; V was cut back by 4 bases and J by 5 bases. The CDR3 is made up of 16 amino acids. Germline V CDR1 and CDR2: MGHRA, YSYEKL. CDR3 region: CASSRAPGQGGTEAFF. CDR3 DNA sequence: TGCGCCAGCAGCCGAGCTCCGGGACAGGGAGGGACTGAAGCTTTCTTT.

This clonotype turned up a few times. V is TRBV12-3 or TRBV12-4 and J is TRBJ2-2, with D tentatively TRBD2 (6 bases). V gave up 5 bases and J gave up 1 base, with 11 bases separating them. This CDR3 is 15 amino acids long. The DNA of the CDR3 is TGTGCCAGCAGTGAGGGACTGATGAACACCGGGGAGCTGTTTTTT. Translated, it gives CASSEGLMNTGELFF.

The J gene is TRBJ2-6, the V gene TRBV10-3; D is uncertain. Germline V gives CDR1 ENHRY, CDR2 SYGVKD. There are 22 residues in the CDR3. With 7 bases removed from V and 0 bases from J, the gap between germline ends came to 31 bases. The CDR3 DNA reads TGTGCCATCAAGGACCAAAACAAGCCGGATGACACATTCGGCTCTGGGGCCAACGTCCTGACTTTC. Amino acid sequence: CAIKDQNKPDDTFGSGANVLTF.

This clonotype was seen more than once but under ten times. The chain carries TRBV16 and TRBJ1-4; 10 nucleotides match TRBD1. Germline CDR1 and CDR2: KGHSY and FQNENV. The CDR3 sequence is 15 residues long. Unmatched junction bases numbered 0, after V lost 0 bases and J lost 5 bases. The CDR3 spells CASSQSGQGNEKLFF. DNA for the CDR3: TGTGCCAGCAGCCAATCGGGACAGGGGAATGAAAAACTGTTTTTT.

This clonotype was picked up a small number of times. The rearrangement joins TRBV20-1 to TRBJ2-7, with D perhaps matching TRBD1 (6 bases). Germline values: CDR1 DFQATT, CDR2 SNEGSKA (reference sequence). The CDR3 sequence is 15 residues long. V gave up 1 base and J gave up 0 bases, with 13 bases separating them. CDR3 coding DNA: TGCAGTGCTAGAGGCCGAGGGGACAACTCCTACGAGCAGTACTTC. It is translated as CSARGRGDNSYEQYF.

To note about this clonotype: This sequence may be a read error, since a much larger clone differs from it by one base. The chain joins TRBV3-1 to TRBJ2-5, with TRBD2 identical over 9 bases. This CDR3 is 13 amino acids long. Germline CDR1 reads LGHDT; CDR2 reads YNNKEL (reference sequence). The trim removed 4 bases at V and 11 bases at J, leaving 8 bases unmatched. CDR3 in amino acids: CASSPGLAYIQYF. The CDR3 DNA sequence: TGTGCCAGCAGCCCCGGACTAGCGTACATACAGTACTTC.